This paragraph reports one TCR beta chain. In its sample, this clone was seen once. It lacks a known antigen. No base-level quality is on record; no much larger clone is a single base apart. The data were taken from a study of blood T cell repertoires in COVID-19 (dated by TCRdb to 2018 to 2021). Broadly, across the study: Samples from collaborators originated in the United States, Italy and Spain and spanned both the acute and convalescent phases of COVID-19. Nearly every sample came with metadata listing a de-identified subject ID, COVID-19 status, age in years and sex. The prospective study material was composed of cDNA or gDNA derived from T cells, B-cell-depleted T cells, or PBMCs. The repertoires were released in a freely available public database intended as a resource for research on the immune response to SARS-CoV-2. Deeply sampled blood TCRbeta repertoires from subjects exposed to, actively infected with, or recovered from COVID-19 were included in the dataset. The samples were drawn from the first 160 participants of the ongoing ImmuneRACE study and from 950 to 1,500 subjects provided by 6 global collaborators. Where available, HLA class I and class II types were obtained from metadata supplied by the sample provider rather than from assay-based typing.

At the junction V is shortened by 1 base and J by 8 bases, with 17 bases in between. The CDR3 measures 16 amino acids from cysteine to phenylalanine. The retained sequence is limited to the CDR3, 48 bases, with the frame set at the first base. Sequences SGHVS (CDR1) and FQNEAQ (CDR2) are obtained from the germline V gene. The investigation overall reported the following: The amount of clinical and demographic metadata varied by source and participant and was provided uncurated.

TCRbeta CDR3 regions were amplified from genomic DNA by means of the immunoSEQ Assay, a bias-controlled multiplex PCR. Per the source publication's procedure: Within the assay, amplification of reference gene primers was used to estimate how many nucleated cells each sample contained. To quantify the absolute abundance of each unique TCRbeta CDR3 rearrangement, sequence reads were collapsed and filtered. Productive Simpson clonality was computed per sample as the square root of Simpson's diversity index over productive rearrangements. TCRdb stores this immuneACCESS table with in-frame sequences only. Part of the clones is absent; in the studies checked, under half of the shortfall reflects unresolved V genes, and no reason is known for the rest. V and J calls and clone size are those listed in that table; D and trimming were worked out from the DNA. The sample includes approximately 130,000 clones, with around 77% observed a single time. Roughly 8.6% of the sample rests with the top ten.

Collaborating institutions collected whole blood in K2EDTA tubes following their own protocols. Collaborator samples were shipped for TCRbeta analysis as frozen whole blood, isolated PBMCs, or DNA extracted from either sample type. Recombination connected TRBV7-8 to TRBJ1-4; D gene: possibly TRBD1, on 6 matching bases. The receptor was derived from a human donor in a cohort sampled during active COVID-19. Material: peripheral blood. The CDR3 corresponds to CASSLDRAGSGEKLFF. In nucleotides, the sequence is TGTGCCAGCAGCTTAGACAGGGCCGGGTCGGGGGAAAAACTGTTTTTT.